Listed here are 19 T cell receptor beta chains from one sample, sequenced in a study of blood T cell repertoires in COVID-19. The assay was immunoSEQ multiplex PCR, and TCRdb's table has in-frame clones only and misses some. The sample has about 190,000 clones, 80% to 90% seen once. Material for sequencing was peripheral blood. The receptors stem from a man younger than 45 with active or convalescent COVID-19.

The rearrangement links TRBV10-3 to TRBJ1-5; possible D gene TRBD1, 5 bases. V gave up 5 bases and J gave up 0 bases, with 8 bases separating them. CDR3 length equals 14 residues. Germline V lookup: CDR1 ENHRY, CDR2 SYGVKD. The CDR3 loop reads CAISSDSSNQPQHF. Written as DNA, the CDR3 is TGTGCCATCAGTTCTGACAGTAGCAATCAGCCCCAGCATTTT.

This clone was detected only once. This chain links TRBV12-3 or TRBV12-4 with TRBJ2-3; D unclear. The CDR3 sequence is 13 residues long. V lost 2 bases and J 3 bases, leaving 6 bases between the germline ends. As DNA, the CDR3 is TGTGCCAGCAGTTTAATCCGGACAGATACGCAGTATTTT. Translation gives CASSLIRTDTQYF.

The chain recombines TRBV11-3 with TRBJ2-1; 9 bases line up with TRBD1. Germline V CDR1 and CDR2: SGHNT, YENEEA. V dropped 5 bases and J dropped 4; count of bases not matched to a gene: 9. The CDR3 contains 16 residues. The CDR3 DNA reads as TGTGCCAGCAGCCGCCGCGACAGGGGGGGATACAATGAGCAGTTCTTC. This encodes CASSRRDRGGYNEQFF.

The chain combines TRBV2 with TRBJ1-4, with TRBD1 matching 7 bases. Per the germline V gene, CDR1 is SNHLY and CDR2 is FYNNEI. V gave up 4 bases and J gave up 7 bases; unmatched junction bases: 6. The CDR3 consists of 14 residues. The CDR3 nucleotides read TGTGCCAGCAGTGGTAACAGGGGCGTTGAAAAACTGTTTTTT. Its translation: CASSGNRGVEKLFF.

The rearrangement joins TRBV27 to TRBJ1-5, with 10 bases that match TRBD1. The ends lost 5 bases at V and 4 bases at J; junction bases unmatched: 5. CDR1 is MNHEY and CDR2 is SMNVEV in the germline V gene (reference sequence). The CDR3 contains 15 residues. In DNA, the CDR3 is TGTGCCAGCAGTCCCGGGACAGGGGCGAATCAGCCCCAGCATTTT. Residues: CASSPGTGANQPQHF.

For the CDR3, the DNA is TGTGCCAGTAGTATCGCTAGCGGGAGGGGTAATGAGCAGTTCTTC. It is translated as CASSIASGRGNEQFF. The chain couples TRBV19 to TRBJ2-1; TRBD2 aligns across 12 bases. CDR1 is LNHDA, CDR2 SQIVND, per germline (reference sequence). Trimming removed 3 bases from V and 7 bases from J; junction bases left unmatched: 4. This CDR3 has 15 amino acids.

This clone was seen a handful of times. The DNA for the CDR3 is TGTGCCAGCAGCGGACCAGGGAATTCACCCCTCCACTTT. This encodes CASSGPGNSPLHF. The V and J genes are TRBV6-5 and TRBJ1-6; tentatively, D is TRBD1 (5 bases). The CDR3 is made up of 13 amino acids. CDR1 MNHEY and CDR2 SVGAGI come from the germline V gene. Trimming cost V 6 bases and J 7 bases, with 10 bases left between them.

The chain is built from TRBV6-5 and TRBJ1-5; TRBD1 matches at 11 bases. Germline-derived CDR1 and CDR2 are MNHEY and SVGAGI. The CDR3 consists of 15 residues. The V and J ends lost 4 bases and 4 bases, in that order; junction bases with no gene match: 3. The CDR3 sequence: CASSSGTGGNQPQHF. The CDR3 DNA reads TGTGCCAGCAGTTCCGGGACAGGGGGGAATCAGCCCCAGCATTTT.

The genes are TRBV5-1 and TRBJ1-1; the match to TRBD1 covers 11 bases. The CDR3 runs to 14 residues. Trimming took 2 bases from V and 5 from J; bases not matched to a gene: 2. CDR1 and CDR2 (germline): SGHRS, YFSETQ. The CDR3 DNA is TGCGCCAGCAGCTTCGGGACAGGGGGGACTGAAGCTTTCTTT. Translation gives CASSFGTGGTEAFF.

The V gene is TRBV28, the J gene TRBJ1-5; D perhaps matches TRBD1 (6 bases). Germline V gene lookup returns CDR1 MDHEN and CDR2 SYDVKM. This CDR3 is 14 amino acids long. V lost 6 bases and J 3 bases, leaving 12 bases between the germline ends. The CDR3 DNA follows: TGTGCCAGCAGCCCCGACAGGTTCAATCAGCCCCAGCATTTT. This encodes CASSPDRFNQPQHF.

The chain is built from TRBV30 and TRBJ2-3, with 11 positions matching TRBD2. V gave up 5 bases and J gave up 4 bases; unmatched junction bases: 8. This CDR3 has 15 residues. The germline gives CDR1 GTSNPN, CDR2 SVGIG (reference sequence). CDR3 loop: CAWVDSGGDPDTQYF. The DNA for the CDR3 is TGTGCCTGGGTAGATAGCGGGGGGGACCCAGATACGCAGTATTTT.

The gene calls are TRBV19 and TRBJ2-1; 9 nucleotides align to TRBD2. Per the germline V gene, CDR1 is LNHDA and CDR2 is SQIVND (reference sequence). V trimming: 6 bases; J trimming: 10 bases; junction bases outside the gene matches: 10. The CDR3 sequence is 14 residues long. The CDR3 nucleotides read TGTGCCAGTAGGGAGTTAGCGGGAGTTCAAGAGCAGTTCTTC. This gives the protein CASRELAGVQEQFF.

This sequence joins TRBV18 and TRBJ2-3; the match to TRBD1 covers 8 bases. CDR1 is KGHSH, CDR2 LQKENI, per germline. This CDR3 is built from 15 residues. J was trimmed by 1 base and V by 5 bases; bases with no gene match: 5. The CDR3 region is CASSRQGSGTDTQYF. The DNA of the CDR3 is TGTGCCAGCTCAAGACAGGGGTCGGGCACAGATACGCAGTATTTT.

J is TRBJ1-2 and V is TRBV11-3, with 11 positions matching TRBD1. The ends lost 4 bases at V and 1 base at J; junction bases unmatched: 8. The V gene's germline CDR1 is SGHNT and CDR2 YENEEA. This CDR3 contains 17 residues. The CDR3 sequence: CASSSAGQGVDNYGYTF. The CDR3 region has the DNA TGTGCCAGCAGCTCCGCGGGACAGGGGGTGGATAACTATGGCTACACCTTC.

This clone was detected only once. The V and J genes are TRBV28 and TRBJ1-5; possibly TRBD1 for D (6 bases). CDR1 is MDHEN, CDR2 SYDVKM, per germline. The V end was cut by 2 bases, the J end by 4 bases, with 15 bases between. The CDR3 sequence is 16 residues long. This chain's CDR3 is CASSLEPQGRNQPQHF. Written as DNA, the CDR3 is TGTGCCAGCAGTTTAGAACCACAGGGCCGAAATCAGCCCCAGCATTTT.

The chain joins TRBV4-1 to TRBJ2-7, with D perhaps TRBD2 (6 bases). V lost 1 base and J 1 base, leaving 17 bases between the germline ends. This CDR3 is built from 17 residues. Germline V lookup: CDR1 MGHRA, CDR2 YSYEKL. CDR3 sequence: CASSQVLPVGGSYEQYF. The CDR3 DNA is TGCGCCAGCAGCCAAGTCCTTCCCGTGGGGGGTTCCTACGAGCAGTACTTC.

The J gene is TRBJ2-7, the V gene TRBV5-5; 7 bases align to TRBD2. Losses at the gene ends were 3 bases for V and 1 base for J; bases not matched to a gene: 4. Looked up from germline, CDR1 is SGHKS and CDR2 is YYEKEE (reference sequence). The CDR3 loop spans 14 amino acids. The CDR3: CASSYWEGSYEQYF. Written as DNA, the CDR3 is TGTGCCAGCAGCTACTGGGAGGGTTCCTACGAGCAGTACTTC.

This clone was counted a single time. This sequence joins TRBV7-2 and TRBJ2-6, with 7 bases aligning to TRBD2. The CDR3 contains 17 residues. Germline CDR1 and CDR2: SGHTA and FQGNSA. Trimming removed 5 bases from V and 2 bases from J; junction bases left unmatched: 9. The CDR3 coding sequence is TGTGCCAGCAGCCCCATGATGGGGGGGGCTGGGGCCAACGTCCTGACTTTC. Protein: CASSPMMGGAGANVLTF.

The chain links TRBV10-3 to TRBJ1-2, with D hard to call. Germline-derived CDR1 and CDR2 are ENHRY and SYGVKD. Trimming took 3 bases from V and 6 from J, leaving 20 bases between them. The CDR3 length is 16 residues. The CDR3 coding sequence is TGTGCCATCAGTGAATCCCTGACTATGATGATAGATGGCTACACCTTC. Translated: CAISESLTMMIDGYTF.